This entry lists 16 T cell receptor beta chains sequenced from one sample in a study of T cell responses to AZD1222 COVID-19 vaccine. TCRdb's copy holds only in-frame clones and misses some; the assay was immunoSEQ multiplex PCR. The sample includes 180,000 or so clones, less than 90% of them seen just once. The specimen was peripheral blood, collected on day 0 of AZD1222 vaccination. The source of these receptors is an adult in good health.

The V gene is TRBV6-1, the J gene TRBJ1-5; D is uncertain. V was shortened by 0 bases and J by 9 bases, with 6 bases between the two germline ends. The CDR3 contains 12 residues. Germline CDR1 reads MNHNS; CDR2 reads SASEGT. The CDR3 region has the DNA TGTGCCAGCAGTGAAGCTTTTGGGCCCCAGCATTTT. It is translated as CASSEAFGPQHF.

The CDR3 DNA sequence: TGTGCCAGCAGCTTGGGGGCGACCACTGAAGCTTTCTTT. Its protein is CASSLGATTEAFF. V usage is TRBV7-2 and J usage is TRBJ1-1; D may be TRBD1 (6 bases). The CDR3 extends over 13 amino acids. Germline CDR1 SGHTA, CDR2 FQGNSA. The V gene lost 3 bases and the J gene lost 4 bases, with 9 bases spanning the gap.

The V call is TRBV19, the J call TRBJ2-3; weak D call: TRBD1 (5 bases). CDR3 length: 14 residues. The V end was cut by 3 bases, the J end by 6 bases, with 13 bases between. From germline, CDR1 is LNHDA and CDR2 SQIVND (reference sequence). CDR3 bases: TGTGCCAGTAGTATCTCCAGGGCAGGGGATACGCAGTATTTT. Translated, it gives CASSISRAGDTQYF.

The chain links TRBV11-2 to TRBJ2-3; D uncertain. The germline V gene has CDR1 SGHAT and CDR2 FQNNGV. Deletions cut 2 bases from V and 0 bases from J, with 6 bases between. The CDR3 runs to 14 residues. In DNA form, the CDR3 reads TGTGCCAGCAGCTTATTGGGGAGCACAGATACGCAGTATTTT. Translated, it gives CASSLLGSTDTQYF.

V gene TRBV19 combines with J gene TRBJ1-5; D possibly corresponds to TRBD1 (5 bases). The CDR3 consists of 14 residues. V dropped 3 bases and J dropped 5 bases, with 11 bases sitting between them. Per germline, CDR1 LNHDA and CDR2 SQIVND (reference sequence). In nucleotides, the CDR3 is TGTGCCAGTAGTATGCCGGACAAGTATCAGCCCCAGCATTTT. This encodes CASSMPDKYQPQHF.

The V and J genes are TRBV4-1 and TRBJ2-1, with a possible D match to TRBD1 (5 bases). Trimming shortened V by 1 base and J by 4 bases, and 11 bases separated the two germline ends. CDR3 length: 15 residues. From germline, CDR1 is MGHRA and CDR2 YSYEKL. This CDR3 reads CASSQGQGGYNEQFF. CDR3 nucleotides: TGCGCCAGCAGCCAAGGGCAGGGTGGGTACAATGAGCAGTTCTTC.

The chain combines TRBV19 with TRBJ1-2; unclear D gene. Between the trimmed V and J ends, which lost 4 bases and 5 bases, there was a span of 17 bases. Germline lookup yields CDR1 LNHDA and CDR2 SQIVND (reference sequence). This CDR3 has 15 amino acids. The CDR3 DNA sequence: TGTGCCAGTAGTACCAGCGTGGGGTTAGGATATGGCTACACCTTC. This translates into CASSTSVGLGYGYTF.

The gene calls are TRBV10-1 and TRBJ2-2; D is possibly TRBD1 (6 bases). CDR3 length equals 14 residues. The germline CDR1 and CDR2 sequences are WNHNN and SYGVQD (reference sequence). The V end was cut by 6 bases, the J end by 2 bases, with 10 bases between. Here the CDR3 DNA reads TGCGCCAGCAGCCCAGGGGAAAACACCGGGGAGCTGTTTTTT. It is translated as CASSPGENTGELFF.

The chain employs TRBV6-6 and TRBJ1-1; TRBD1 might be the D (5 bases). The CDR3 covers 13 residues. Germline CDR1 reads MNHNY; CDR2 reads SVGAGI (reference sequence). Trimming took off 4 bases at V and 6 bases at J, with 12 bases between the two ends. The CDR3 coding sequence is TGTGCCAGCAGTTTTCCGGCAGGGCCTGAAGCTTTCTTT. Residues: CASSFPAGPEAFF.

The count of this clone is one. The CDR3 DNA sequence: TGCAGCGGGGTAGGACTACTGGCTGATGAGCAGTTCTTC. As protein: CSGVGLLADEQFF. The V and J genes are TRBV29-1 and TRBJ2-1, with D possibly TRBD2 on 6 matching bases. The V and J ends lost 7 bases and 8 bases respectively, with 18 bases between them. The CDR3 has 13 amino acids. Germline lookup yields CDR1 SQVTM and CDR2 ANQGSEA.

The genes are TRBV18 and TRBJ2-1; D is unclear. V was pared by 6 bases and J by 5 bases, with 17 bases between. The CDR3 is 15 residues long. Germline-derived CDR1 and CDR2 are KGHSH and LQKENI. CDR3 nucleotides: TGTGCCAGCTCCCCAACGTGGGGTAGGGACAATGAGCAGTTCTTC. It yields the protein CASSPTWGRDNEQFF.

The chain joins TRBV2 to TRBJ1-1; the D is unclear. The CDR3 runs 13 residues. V dropped 6 bases and J dropped 0 bases, with 8 bases sitting between them. The germline V gene encodes CDR1 SNHLY and CDR2 FYNNEI. The CDR3, as DNA: TGTGCCAGCAGGGGTCTGGTGAACACTGAAGCTTTCTTT. This sequence encodes CASRGLVNTEAFF.

This clone was counted between two and nine times. V and J are TRBV2 and TRBJ2-2, with TRBD1 matching 7 bases. Per the germline V gene, CDR1 is SNHLY and CDR2 is FYNNEI. There are 16 residues in the CDR3. The J segment lost 4 bases and the V segment lost 2 bases, leaving 7 bases of the junction unmatched. The CDR3 spells CASSERQGEVTGELFF. The CDR3 DNA sequence: TGTGCCAGCAGTGAAAGACAGGGTGAGGTCACCGGGGAGCTGTTTTTT. Variable domain in full (rest from reference TRBV2 and TRBJ2-2): EPEVTQTPSHQVTQMGQEVILRCVPISNHLYFYWYRQILGQKVEFLVSFYNNEISEKSEIFDDQFSVERPDGSNFTLKIRSTKLEDSAMYFCASSERQGEVTGELFFGEGSRLTVL.

This CDR3 reads CASSQHRYEQYF. The CDR3 DNA sequence: TGTGCCAGCAGCCAACATAGATACGAGCAGTACTTC. The chain joins TRBV3-1 (or the pseudogene TRBV3-2) to TRBJ2-7, with D unresolved. The CDR3 is 12 amino acids. Germline values: CDR1 LGHDT, CDR2 YNNKEL (reference sequence). V lost 2 bases to trimming and J lost 4 bases, with 6 bases between them.

The rearrangement uses TRBV2 and TRBJ1-5; D gene unclear. From germline, CDR1 is SNHLY and CDR2 FYNNEI. The CDR3 consists of 14 residues. V lost 7 bases, J lost 4 bases, and 14 bases lay in between. The CDR3 DNA is TGTGCCAGCAACCCCGTGGCACGAAATCAGCCCCAGCATTTT. This gives the protein CASNPVARNQPQHF. The entire variable domain, with the rest obtained from reference TRBV2 and TRBJ1-5, is as follows: EPEVTQTPSHQVTQMGQEVILRCVPISNHLYFYWYRQILGQKVEFLVSFYNNEISEKSEIFDDQFSVERPDGSNFTLKIRSTKLEDSAMYFCASNPVARNQPQHFGDGTRLSIL.

This clone was recorded once. This sequence joins TRBV19 and TRBJ1-4, with a possible D match to TRBD1 (6 bases). The CDR3 runs to 13 residues. Germline V lookup: CDR1 LNHDA, CDR2 SQIVND (reference sequence). The V end was cut by 6 bases, the J end by 5 bases, with 10 bases between. The DNA of the CDR3 is TGTGCCAGTAGAGGACAGCCGAATGAAAAACTGTTTTTT. It encodes CASRGQPNEKLFF.